This T cell receptor (beta chain) comes out of a study of liver allograft versus peripheral blood T cells. The wider study: Transplanted livers and recipients' peripheral blood had their T cell receptor repertoires compared. Overall study findings and caveats: There were reportedly differences between T cell receptor repertoires inside liver allografts and those in peripheral blood.

The germline gives CDR1 LNHDA, CDR2 SQIVND (reference sequence). Between the trimmed V and J ends, which lost 4 bases and 5 bases, there was a span of 12 bases. This CDR3 has 13 residues. This clonotype was found many times. Its antigen is not known. TCRdb redid the calling of the reads with MiXCR, one entry per CDR3 protein. There are several thousand distinct CDR3 sequences in the sample; about 15% occur only once, and about 3.2% lies in the top ten. The clonotype comes from a human patient who had a liver transplant. Some T cells may be transferred from the graft donor. This chain connects TRBV19 to TRBJ2-7, with no clear D. The CDR3 coding sequence is TGTGCCAGTAGTAGAGGTCAGGCGGACGAGCAGTACTTC. Its translation: CASSRGQADEQYF.